This T cell receptor beta chain is from a study of blood T cell repertoires in COVID-19. Study context: Whether acute or convalescent, the COVID-19 samples came from the United States, Italy and Spain. T cells, B-cell-depleted T cells, or PBMCs supplied cDNA or gDNA.

V lost 4 bases and J lost 1; bases outside the gene matches: 11. CDR1 and CDR2 (germline): MGHRA, YSYEKL. The CDR3 runs 19 residues. Under the authors' procedure: How many nucleated cells were present was estimated from reference gene primer amplification. TCRdb keeps only in-frame clones here, not all; method: immunoSEQ multiplex PCR. The DNA gave D and trimming, while V, J and clone size come from that table. The sample carries some 39,000 clones, roughly 77% recorded once. V usage is TRBV4-1 and J usage is TRBJ2-1; 12 nucleotides agree with TRBD2. The sequence came from an elderly man with acute or convalescent COVID-19. What was sequenced was peripheral blood. CDR3 sequence: CASSPGASGRGRSYNEQFF. CDR3 DNA: TGCGCCAGCAGCCCGGGGGCTAGCGGGAGGGGTAGGTCCTACAATGAGCAGTTCTTC.